This T cell receptor (beta chain) originates from a study of regulatory T cells in long-lasting Graves disease. Across the study: Antithyroid drugs had been taken by newly diagnosed Graves' patients for under 3 months. Study results and caveats: When disease was persistent, TRBV28, TRBJ1-2 and TRBJ2-5 were the favored segments.

This clonotype was counted ten times or more. What it binds is unknown. With iRepertoire HTBI primers and Arm-PCR of CDR3 regions, TCR beta libraries were built. MiXCR, applied by TCRdb to the multiplex PCR reads, yields one record per CDR3 protein. The sample contains about 440,000 distinct CDR3 sequences, 16% of which appear only once. V trimming: 4 bases; J trimming: 2 bases; junction bases outside the gene matches: 9. Germline values: CDR1 KGHSH, CDR2 LQKENI. CDR3 size: 16 residues. Sample time point: newly diagnosed GD, antithyroid drugs for less than 3 months. RNA from PBMCs was the source of the TCR library. These data were likewise used in another study, on T cells in Graves' hyperthyroidism and ophthalmopathy.

Material: peripheral blood mononuclear cells (PBMCs), obtained at new diagnosis, from a patient treated with antithyroid drugs. This sequence joins TRBV18 and TRBJ2-3, with 7 bases that match TRBD1. The receptor was derived from a woman in her twenties or thirties with Graves disease. Here the CDR3 reads CASSHRQGEATDTQYF. The CDR3 coding sequence is TGTGCCAGCTCACATCGACAGGGAGAGGCCACAGATACGCAGTATTTT.